A single sample is the source of the 29 T cell receptor beta chains below, sequenced in a study of blood T cell repertoires in COVID-19. TCRdb's copy holds only in-frame clones and misses some; the assay was immunoSEQ multiplex PCR. The table lists 90,000 to 100,000 clones, 80% to 90% of them singletons. Specimen: peripheral blood. All receptors derive from a man in his fifties or sixties with acute or convalescent COVID-19.

The V call is TRBV7-2, the J call TRBJ1-4, with 8 bases aligning to TRBD1. Trimming cost V 3 bases and J 6 bases; bases outside gene matches: 3. This CDR3 has 14 amino acids. Looked up from germline, CDR1 is SGHTA and CDR2 is FQGNSA. CDR3 DNA sequence: TGTGCCAGCAGCTTCAGGGGGCGCGATGAAAAACTGTTTTTT. This sequence encodes CASSFRGRDEKLFF.

This clone was found a few times. The J gene is TRBJ2-3, the V gene TRBV20-1; 8 bases line up with TRBD1. Trimming at V came to 5 bases and at J to 0 bases, leaving 7 bases not matched to a gene. The CDR3 length is 15 residues. Germline CDR1 DFQATT, CDR2 SNEGSKA (reference sequence). The CDR3 sequence: CSACDRGRSTDTQYF. The CDR3 DNA is TGCAGTGCTTGTGACAGGGGCCGTAGCACAGATACGCAGTATTTT.

The chain has TRBV19 and TRBJ1-5; D is undetermined. Trimming took off 1 base at V and 0 bases at J, with 7 bases between the two ends. Germline V gene data show CDR1 as LNHDA and CDR2 as SQIVND (reference sequence). This CDR3 has 15 residues. The CDR3: CASSIGSGSNQPQHF. The CDR3 region has the DNA TGTGCCAGTAGTATAGGGTCAGGTAGCAATCAGCCCCAGCATTTT.

This chain joins TRBV7-8 and TRBJ1-2; TRBD1 matches 10 bases. The trim removed 0 bases at V and 8 bases at J, leaving 3 bases unmatched. The CDR3 length is 14 residues. Germline assignment: CDR1 SGHVS and CDR2 FQNEAQ. The chain's CDR3 is CASSLAGTGVGYTF. The CDR3 region has the DNA TGTGCCAGCAGCTTAGCGGGGACAGGGGTGGGCTACACCTTC.

The rearrangement links TRBV5-1 to TRBJ2-3; 12 nucleotides align to TRBD2. This CDR3 spans 19 amino acids. Germline V gene data show CDR1 as SGHRS and CDR2 as YFSETQ. J gave up 4 bases and V 0 bases, and 12 bases lay outside the gene matches. This chain's CDR3 is CASSLGPASGGAGADTQYF. The CDR3 nucleotides read TGCGCCAGCAGCTTGGGACCTGCTAGCGGGGGGGCCGGGGCAGATACGCAGTATTTT. The full variable domain, in which reference TRBV5-1 and TRBJ2-3 provide the parts outside the CDR3, is KAGVTQTPRYLIKTRGQQVTLSCSPISGHRSVSWYQQTPGQGLQFLFEYFSETQRNKGNFPGRFSGRQFSNSRSEMNVSTLELGDSALYLCASSLGPASGGAGADTQYFGPGTRLTVL.

The rearrangement joins TRBV9 to TRBJ2-5, with D uncertain. The CDR3 has 14 residues. V lost 0 bases, J lost 5 bases, and 11 bases lay in between. Per the germline V gene, CDR1 is SGDLS and CDR2 is YYNGEE. The CDR3 coding sequence is TGTGCCAGCAGCGTAGTGAGGCTGTCGGAGACCCAGTACTTC. Encoded protein: CASSVVRLSETQYF.

The rearrangement uses TRBV6-5 and TRBJ1-1; D gene uncertain. Trimming stripped 2 bases from V and 7 bases from J, with 14 bases between. The CDR3 is 14 residues long. Germline lookup yields CDR1 MNHEY and CDR2 SVGAGI. In DNA form, the CDR3 reads TGTGCCAGCAGTTACGGTGGTCGGGGAAGTGAAGCTTTCTTT. Translating gives CASSYGGRGSEAFF.

V gene TRBV7-9 combines with J gene TRBJ2-3; D is unclear. Germline V gene data show CDR1 as SEHNR and CDR2 as FQNEAQ (reference sequence). CDR3 size: 12 residues. V lost 5 bases to trimming and J lost 5 bases, with 8 bases between them. CDR3 coding DNA: TGTGCCAGCAGCAGGGTTATAGATACGCAGTATTTT. Protein: CASSRVIDTQYF.

This clone was counted once. The rearrangement links TRBV3-1 (or the pseudogene TRBV3-2) to TRBJ1-1, with 11 positions matching TRBD1. The CDR3 spans 16 residues. V shed 4 bases and J 4 bases; nucleotides not matched to a gene: 8. Germline V lookup: CDR1 LGHDT, CDR2 YNNKEL (reference sequence). CDR3 region: CASSPRDRGFSTEAFF. CDR3 nucleotide sequence: TGTGCCAGCAGCCCCCGGGACAGGGGGTTCTCCACTGAAGCTTTCTTT.

This rearrangement joins TRBV21-1 to TRBJ1-2; whether TRBD1, the table's D call, matches the DNA was not checked. TRBV21-1 is noted as a pseudogene. The CDR3 spans 20 residues. The chain's CDR3 is CASSRGHLDSLFFFACGYTF. In DNA, the CDR3 is TGTGCCAGCAGCAGAGGACACCTCGACAGTTTATTCTTTTTTGCTTGTGGCTACACCTTC.

This chain connects TRBV6-6 to TRBJ1-1, with D uncertain. Looked up from germline, CDR1 is MNHNY and CDR2 is SVGAGI (reference sequence). The CDR3 extends over 10 amino acids. The CDR3 DNA is TGTGCAGTCTCGGACACTGAAGCTTTCTTT. Its protein product is CAVSDTEAFF.

The rearrangement uses TRBV2 and TRBJ1-1; a possible D gene is TRBD1 (6 bases). CDR3 size: 14 residues. V was clipped by 5 bases and J by 1 base, with 11 bases between them. The V gene's germline CDR1 is SNHLY and CDR2 FYNNEI. The CDR3: CASSMQGPNTEAFF. CDR3 in DNA: TGTGCCAGCAGTATGCAGGGGCCGAACACTGAAGCTTTCTTT.

This clone has just one count. The chain employs TRBV7-2 and TRBJ2-2, with TRBD2 matching over 15 bases. This CDR3 contains 17 residues. The J segment lost 5 bases and the V segment lost 1 base, leaving 2 bases of the junction unmatched. Germline lookup yields CDR1 SGHTA and CDR2 FQGNSA. The CDR3 bases are TGTGCCAGCAGCTTAGTTGGGACTAGCGGGGGGACCGGGGAGCTGTTTTTT. Translating it yields CASSLVGTSGGTGELFF.

V usage is TRBV30 and J usage is TRBJ2-5; a possible D gene is TRBD2 (5 bases). V lost 1 base to trimming and J lost 3 bases, with 9 bases between them. Germline assignment: CDR1 GTSNPN and CDR2 SVGIG (reference sequence). The CDR3 covers 13 residues. CDR3 region: CAWSERREETQYF. The CDR3 nucleotides are TGTGCCTGGAGTGAGCGGAGAGAAGAGACCCAGTACTTC.

The V gene is TRBV15, the J gene TRBJ2-4; 9 nucleotides line up with TRBD1. Trimming removed 2 bases from V and 7 bases from J; junction bases left unmatched: 9. The CDR3 totals 16 residues. Germline V gene data show CDR1 as LNHNV and CDR2 as YYDKDF (reference sequence). Here the CDR3 reads CATSRTGTGWENIQYF. The DNA of the CDR3 is TGTGCCACCAGCAGAACTGGGACAGGGTGGGAGAACATTCAGTACTTC.

About this clone itself: Other DNA sequences within the sample encode an identical CDR3. The chain is built from TRBV7-9 and TRBJ1-5, with D perhaps matching TRBD1 (6 bases). The V gene's germline CDR1 is SEHNR and CDR2 FQNEAQ (reference sequence). The CDR3 sequence is 14 residues long. V shed 3 bases and J shed 6 bases, with 12 bases lying between them. The CDR3 spells CASSLGGGGQPQHF. For the CDR3, the DNA is TGTGCCAGCAGCTTGGGGGGCGGGGGTCAGCCCCAGCATTTT.

The chain joins TRBV2 to TRBJ2-7; 9 positions match TRBD2. V dropped 9 bases and J dropped 7; count of bases not matched to a gene: 4. Germline V lookup: CDR1 SNHLY, CDR2 FYNNEI. The CDR3 is made up of 11 amino acids. The CDR3: CASGGRVEQYV. The CDR3 DNA sequence: TGTGCCAGTGGCGGGAGGGTGGAGCAGTACGTC.

The V and J genes are TRBV19 and TRBJ1-3; D ambiguous. This CDR3 is 16 amino acids long. The V gene lost 3 bases and the J gene lost 0 bases, with 12 bases spanning the gap. The germline V gene has CDR1 LNHDA and CDR2 SQIVND (reference sequence). CDR3 sequence reads: CASSISEGSSGNTIYF. The DNA of the CDR3 is TGTGCCAGTAGTATTTCAGAGGGATCCTCTGGAAACACCATATATTTT.

This clone has a handful of counts. This chain joins TRBV6-5 and TRBJ1-2; D gene ambiguous. The CDR3 extends over 13 amino acids. Germline assignment: CDR1 MNHEY and CDR2 SVGAGI. V lost 4 bases to trimming and J lost 7 bases, with 13 bases between them. This chain's CDR3 is CASSSPGAPGYTF. CDR3 nucleotide sequence: TGTGCCAGCAGTTCCCCAGGTGCCCCTGGCTACACCTTC.

The chain carries TRBV7-8 and TRBJ1-1; possible D gene TRBD1, 6 bases. Trimming took off 7 bases at V and 3 bases at J, with 21 bases between the two ends. Looked up from germline, CDR1 is SGHVS and CDR2 is FQNEAQ. The CDR3 has 16 amino acids. The CDR3 spells CASTLASGAGHTEAFF. CDR3 sequence (DNA): TGTGCCAGCACCCTCGCTTCAGGGGCAGGACACACTGAAGCTTTCTTT.

The chain couples TRBV24-1 to TRBJ1-3; D is possibly TRBD1 (6 bases). The germline V gene encodes CDR1 KGHDR and CDR2 SFDVKD. V was pared by 4 bases and J by 0 bases, with 12 bases between. This CDR3 spans 16 amino acids. The CDR3 here is CATSDLDSRSGNTIYF. The CDR3 coding sequence is TGTGCCACCAGTGACCTGGACAGTCGCTCTGGAAACACCATATATTTT.

V is TRBV28 and J is TRBJ1-5; D possibly corresponds to TRBD1 (5 bases). This CDR3 has 12 residues. Germline V gives CDR1 MDHEN, CDR2 SYDVKM. V gave up 10 bases and J gave up 6 bases, with 13 bases separating them. CDR3 sequence (DNA): TGTGCCACCGCCCAGGGTCTTCAGCCCCAGCATTTT. As protein: CATAQGLQPQHF. Full variable domain (rest looked up from reference TRBV28 and TRBJ1-5): DVKVTQSSRYLVKRTGEKVFLECVQDMDHENMFWYRQDPGLGLRLIYFSYDVKMKEKGDIPEGYSVSREKKERFSLILESASTNQTSMYLCATAQGLQPQHFGDGTRLSIL.

This chain uses TRBV15 with TRBJ2-5; TRBD2 agrees at 8 bases. The V and J ends lost 0 bases and 3 bases, in that order; junction bases with no gene match: 9. Germline V gene data show CDR1 as LNHNV and CDR2 as YYDKDF (reference sequence). The CDR3 totals 17 residues. The CDR3 nucleotides are TGTGCCACCAGCAGAGATTACGGGACTAGGGGAAAAGAGACCCAGTACTTC. It encodes CATSRDYGTRGKETQYF.

This sequence joins TRBV28 and TRBJ1-5, with D perhaps matching TRBD1 (6 bases). This CDR3 has 13 residues. Germline CDR1 reads MDHEN; CDR2 reads SYDVKM. The V end lost 7 bases, the J end lost 5 bases, and 12 bases lay between the germline ends. The chain's CDR3 is CASTDSRHQPQHF. Here the CDR3 DNA reads TGTGCCAGCACGGACAGTCGGCATCAGCCCCAGCATTTT. The full variable domain, with the rest looked up from reference TRBV28 and TRBJ1-5, is DVKVTQSSRYLVKRTGEKVFLECVQDMDHENMFWYRQDPGLGLRLIYFSYDVKMKEKGDIPEGYSVSREKKERFSLILESASTNQTSMYLCASTDSRHQPQHFGDGTRLSIL.

The chain has TRBV4-3 and TRBJ2-7; maybe TRBD1 (6 bases). V lost 2 bases to trimming and J lost 4 bases, with 9 bases between them. This CDR3 contains 13 residues. Per the germline V gene, CDR1 is LGHNA and CDR2 is YSLEER. The CDR3: CASSQLRGYEQYF. CDR3 sequence (DNA): TGCGCCAGCAGCCAACTCAGGGGTTACGAGCAGTACTTC.

CDR3 in DNA: TGTGCCAGCAGCTTGTTAGTGGCCAAAAACATTCAGTACTTC. As protein: CASSLLVAKNIQYF. The V call is TRBV7-2, the J call TRBJ2-4; no clear D gene. Trimming pared 3 bases from V and 1 base from J, leaving 7 bases between. Germline values: CDR1 SGHTA, CDR2 FQGNSA. This CDR3 comprises 14 residues.

The chain is built from TRBV24-1 and TRBJ2-2; 8 positions agree with TRBD1. Germline V lookup: CDR1 KGHDR, CDR2 SFDVKD. The length of the CDR3 is 17 residues. With V trimmed by 6 bases and J by 0 bases, 8 bases remained unmatched. CDR3 in amino acids: CATSSTDRGANTGELFF. Written as DNA, the CDR3 is TGTGCCACCAGTTCTACCGACAGGGGAGCGAACACCGGGGAGCTGTTTTTT.

The chain uses TRBV18 and TRBJ1-5; 9 bases line up with TRBD1. The junction had 7 bases not matched to a gene; V was cut back by 3 bases and J by 7 bases. This CDR3 is 15 amino acids long. Germline-derived CDR1 and CDR2 are KGHSH and LQKENI. DNA of the CDR3: TGTGCCAGCTCACCCTTACAGGGGGCAGGGCAGCCCCAGCATTTT. Translating gives CASSPLQGAGQPQHF. Full variable domain (outside the CDR3, taken from reference TRBV18 and TRBJ1-5): NAGVMQNPRHLVRRRGQEARLRCSPMKGHSHVYWYRQLPEEGLKFMVYLQKENIIDESGMPKERFSAEFPKEGPSILRIQQVVRGDSAAYFCASSPLQGAGQPQHFGDGTRLSIL.

The chain has TRBV2 and TRBJ1-4, with D unresolved. V was trimmed by 7 bases and J by 8 bases, leaving 17 bases between them. Germline loops: CDR1 SNHLY, CDR2 FYNNEI. There are 14 residues in the CDR3. The CDR3 DNA follows: TGTGCCAGCAACAATGCTGCCCATCAGGAAAAACTGTTTTTT. The encoded protein is CASNNAAHQEKLFF.